Below, 8 T cell receptor beta chains from the same sample are listed, as sequenced in a study of OX40 agonist ivuxolimab in advanced cancers. The method was the immunoSEQ multiplex PCR assay. What TCRdb holds here is the immuneACCESS table cut down to in-frame rearrangements. Part of the clones is not present; checked against another copy, under half of the missing clones reflect an unresolved V gene, and the others are unexplained. The sample has 70,000 or so clones on record, roughly 85% of them singletons. The ten largest clones represent over 4% of the sample. The material was CD4+ or CD8+ T cells sorted from blood, obtained in a trial of the OX40 agonist ivuxolimab. These receptor sequences come from an adult with an advanced solid tumor such as melanoma, head and neck, liver or kidney cancer.

The chain links TRBV28 to TRBJ1-5, with D possibly matching TRBD1 (5 bases). Germline V gives CDR1 MDHEN, CDR2 SYDVKM. V lost 7 bases and J 7 bases, leaving 11 bases between the germline ends. This CDR3 spans 12 amino acids. The CDR3 protein is CASNSGLQPQHF. The CDR3 DNA reads TGTGCCAGCAATTCAGGGCTCCAGCCCCAGCATTTT.

The chain has TRBV19 and TRBJ1-2; D possibly corresponds to TRBD1 (5 bases). Germline lookup yields CDR1 LNHDA and CDR2 SQIVND (reference sequence). The CDR3 covers 15 residues. Trimming cost V 5 bases and J 1 base, with 14 bases left between them. The CDR3 nucleotides are TGTGCCAGTAGTTCCGACAGCCTCTTTAACTATGGCTACACCTTC. Its translation: CASSSDSLFNYGYTF.

This clone was counted between two and nine times. The chain uses TRBV6-6 and TRBJ1-6; tentative D call: TRBD1 (5 bases). Germline CDR1 and CDR2: MNHNY and SVGAGI (reference sequence). The CDR3 contains 15 residues. Between the trimmed V and J ends, which lost 2 bases and 5 bases, there was a span of 10 bases. CDR3 coding DNA: TGTGCCAGCAGTTACAAGGGGAGTGATAATTCACCCCTCCACTTT. Translating gives CASSYKGSDNSPLHF.

There are a few counts of this clone. The rearrangement links TRBV5-1 to TRBJ2-2; D tentatively reads TRBD1 or TRBD2 (5 bases each). V was trimmed by 0 bases and J by 0 bases, leaving 9 bases between them. From germline, CDR1 is SGHRS and CDR2 YFSETQ. This CDR3 has 16 amino acids. CDR3 amino acids: CASSLAGTTNTGELFF. The CDR3 DNA reads TGCGCCAGCAGCTTGGCCGGGACGACGAACACCGGGGAGCTGTTTTTT.

The chain has TRBV2 and TRBJ2-1; TRBD2 matches 11 bases. After removal of 6 bases from V and 9 bases from J, the junction contained 7 bases not matched to a gene. The V gene's germline CDR1 is SNHLY and CDR2 FYNNEI. This CDR3 is 14 amino acids long. This CDR3 is CASRLAGVAFEQFF. The CDR3 bases are TGTGCCAGCAGACTAGCGGGAGTGGCGTTTGAGCAGTTCTTC.

V usage is TRBV20-1 and J usage is TRBJ2-5; no definite D call. Germline V gene data show CDR1 as DFQATT and CDR2 as SNEGSKA (reference sequence). Trimming took off 5 bases at V and 5 bases at J, with 6 bases between the two ends. The CDR3 consists of 10 residues. CDR3 in DNA: TGCAGTGCTGAAGGGGAGACCCAGTACTTC. Its protein is CSAEGETQYF.

The rearrangement uses TRBV6-5 and TRBJ1-3, with a possible D match to TRBD1 (6 bases). The CDR3 spans 14 residues. The ends were cut back, 7 bases at V and 0 bases at J, with 10 bases in the middle. Germline V gene lookup returns CDR1 MNHEY and CDR2 SVGAGI. The CDR3 DNA reads TGTGCCAGCAAACAGGGAAGCTCTGGAAACACCATATATTTT. Amino acids: CASKQGSSGNTIYF.

The chain links TRBV28 to TRBJ2-5; 9 bases are shared with TRBD2. Germline loops: CDR1 MDHEN, CDR2 SYDVKM. CDR3 size: 16 residues. With 5 bases clipped from V and 7 bases from J, the junction kept 14 bases outside the gene matches. The CDR3 region is CASSPGTSLSGGTQYF. CDR3 DNA sequence: TGTGCCAGCAGTCCCGGGACTAGCCTATCGGGGGGGACCCAGTACTTC.